This is a list of T cell receptor beta chains from one sample in a study of CD8 T cells in ankylosing spondylitis. Each CDR3 protein is one row after TCRdb ran MiXCR on the 5' RACE reads. In the table there are more than 150,000 distinct CDR3 sequences, approximately 10% of which are singletons. The sample consisted of blood, either unsorted or a sorted T cell fraction (not recorded which). Receptors were obtained from a male donor with ankylosing spondylitis or in good health (not recorded which). Each CDR3 is given with its conserved first and last residue. D genes are given only for firm matches. Not all rows give a size; the values are once, few, many and, for expanded clones, a class.

>.|TRBV11-2|.|TRBJ1-2
CASSLAGSNYGYTF
TGTGCCAGCAGTCTCGCAGGGTCTAACTATGGCTACACCTTC
>TRBD1|TRBV5-1|few|TRBJ1-2
CASSFFAGQGNYGYTF
TGCGCCAGCAGCTTTTTTGCGGGACAGGGTAACTATGGCTACACCTTC
>.|TRBV9|many|TRBJ1-2
CASSDPARSYGYTF
TGTGCCAGCAGCGATCCGGCCAGGTCCTATGGCTACACCTTC
>TRBD2|TRBV27|many|TRBJ2-1
CASSPWTSGTYNEQFF
TGTGCCAGCAGTCCGTGGACTAGCGGGACCTACAATGAGCAGTTCTTC
>.|TRBV4-1|.|TRBJ2-2
CASSQEPGITGELFF
TGCGCCAGCAGCCAAGAGCCGGGGATCACCGGGGAGCTGTTTTTT
>.|TRBV15|.|TRBJ1-1
CATSRHQTEAFF
TGTGCCACCAGCAGACATCAAACTGAAGCTTTCTTT
>.|TRBV27|.|TRBJ1-2
CASSLGQIHPNGYTF
TGTGCCAGCAGTTTGGGGCAGATCCACCCAAATGGCTACACCTTC
>.|TRBV20-1|many|TRBJ1-1
CSASKGLNTEAFF
TGCAGTGCTAGCAAGGGGTTGAACACTGAAGCTTTCTTT
>TRBD1|TRBV4-2|many|TRBJ1-1
CASSQVGQANTEAFF
TGTGCCAGCAGCCAAGTAGGACAGGCTAACACTGAAGCTTTCTTT
>.|TRBV3-1|many|TRBJ1-1
CASSRKISGTEAFF
TGTGCCAGCAGCCGGAAGATATCAGGAACTGAAGCTTTCTTT
>TRBD2|TRBV4-3|few|TRBJ2-1
CASSQEGRGSYNEQFF
TGCGCCAGCAGCCAAGAAGGACGCGGGAGTTACAATGAGCAGTTCTTC
>.|TRBV7-2|many|TRBJ2-3
CASSSRTGTDTQYF
TGTGCCAGCAGTTCCCGGACGGGCACAGATACGCAGTATTTT
>.|TRBV7-6|few|TRBJ1-1
CASSLGQVGEAFF
TGTGCCAGCAGCTTAGGTCAGGTCGGTGAAGCTTTCTTT
>TRBD1|TRBV20-1|many|TRBJ2-7
CSASPGTGDYEQYF
TGCAGTGCTAGCCCCGGGACAGGGGACTACGAGCAGTACTTC
>.|TRBV12-3/TRBV12-4|many|TRBJ2-2
CASSYSGNTGELFF
TGTGCCAGCAGTTACAGCGGTAACACCGGGGAGCTGTTTTTT
>.|TRBV20-1|few|TRBJ2-4
CSARDQGGRSPKNIQYF
TGCAGTGCTAGAGATCAAGGGGGGCGTTCCCCCAAAAACATTCAGTACTTC
>.|TRBV11-2|few|TRBJ2-1
CASSSRGTPDNEQFF
TGTGCCAGCAGCTCTAGGGGTACCCCCGACAATGAGCAGTTCTTC
>.|TRBV9|many|TRBJ2-1
CASSALNEQFF
TGTGCCAGCAGCGCTTTAAATGAGCAGTTCTTC
>TRBD1|TRBV2|few|TRBJ1-4
CASSEGTGNEKLFF
TGTGCCAGCAGTGAAGGGACAGGGAACGAAAAACTGTTTTTT
>.|TRBV24-1|many|TRBJ2-7
CATSDFYEQYF
TGTGCCACCAGTGATTTCTACGAGCAGTACTTC
>TRBD2|TRBV10-3|few|TRBJ2-7
CAISGGTSGAYEQYF
TGTGCCATCAGTGGGGGGACTAGCGGGGCTTACGAGCAGTACTTC
>TRBD2|TRBV6-5|many|TRBJ2-1
CASSYRGTRQYNEQFF
TGTGCCAGCAGTTATAGGGGGACTAGACAGTACAATGAGCAGTTCTTC
>.|TRBV15|many|TRBJ2-5
CATSRDLQETQYF
TGTGCCACCAGCAGAGATCTGCAAGAGACCCAGTACTTC
>.|TRBV6-1|many|TRBJ2-2
CASTLWVTGNTGELFF
TGTGCCAGCACCCTATGGGTAACAGGGAACACCGGGGAGCTGTTTTTT
>TRBD2|TRBV6-1|.|TRBJ2-1
CASSRTSGNPYNEQFF
TGTGCCAGCAGCCGGACTAGCGGGAATCCCTACAATGAGCAGTTCTTC
>.|TRBV7-2|few|TRBJ1-5
CASSLDLGRPWHF
TGTGCCAGCAGCTTAGATTTAGGCCGCCCCTGGCATTTT
>TRBD2|TRBV20-1|many|TRBJ2-2
CSARGPSGNTGELFF
TGCAGTGCTAGAGGGCCTAGCGGGAACACCGGGGAGCTGTTTTTT
>.|TRBV12-3/TRBV12-4|many|TRBJ2-2
CASSLPGRDGELFF
TGTGCCAGCAGTTTACCAGGGCGTGACGGGGAGCTGTTTTTT
>TRBD2|TRBV2|.|TRBJ2-4
CASRVAGAKNIQYF
TGTGCCAGCAGGGTAGCGGGAGCCAAAAACATTCAGTACTTC
>TRBD1|TRBV29-1|many|TRBJ1-3
CSVGQGGGNTIYF
TGCAGCGTCGGACAGGGCGGCGGAAACACCATATATTTT
>.|TRBV20-1|many|TRBJ2-7
CSARSEGGSSYEQYF
TGCAGTGCTAGATCCGAAGGCGGAAGCTCCTACGAGCAGTACTTC
>.|TRBV18|few|TRBJ1-4
CASSPLAGTGEKLFF
TGTGCCAGCTCACCTCTTGCTGGGACGGGTGAAAAACTGTTTTTT
>TRBD1|TRBV7-8|.|TRBJ2-5
CASSLDDLTGEETQYF
TGTGCCAGCAGCTTAGATGACCTGACAGGGGAAGAGACCCAGTACTTC
>.|TRBV7-2|few|TRBJ2-7
CASSRAGLAYEQYF
TGTGCCAGCAGCCGTGCAGGCTTGGCATACGAGCAGTACTTC
>.|TRBV4-3|many|TRBJ1-5
CASSQGWSQPQHF
TGCGCCAGCAGCCAGGGGTGGAGTCAGCCCCAGCATTTT
>.|TRBV2|many|TRBJ2-7
CASSEGRGKQYF
TGTGCCAGCAGTGAGGGGCGCGGCAAGCAGTACTTC
>.|TRBV5-5|.|TRBJ2-3
CASRLPVGPEDTQYF
TGTGCCAGCAGGCTACCGGTCGGCCCGGAGGATACGCAGTATTTT
>TRBD2|TRBV12-3/TRBV12-4|many|TRBJ2-7
CASSLLAGGPRMNEQYF
TGTGCCAGCAGTTTACTAGCGGGAGGGCCGAGAATGAACGAGCAGTACTTC
>.|TRBV15|many|TRBJ2-7
CATSRGSDATYEQYF
TGTGCCACCAGCAGAGGATCCGACGCTACCTACGAGCAGTACTTC
>.|TRBV5-1|many|TRBJ2-1
CASSLTGWNEQFF
TGCGCCAGCAGCTTGACAGGGTGGAATGAGCAGTTCTTC
>.|TRBV6-1|.|TRBJ1-4
CASSATRGGEKLFF
TGTGCCAGCAGTGCCACGAGGGGAGGTGAAAAACTGTTTTTT
>.|TRBV11-2|many|TRBJ2-2
CASSLESGELFF
TGTGCCAGCAGCTTGGAGTCCGGGGAGCTGTTTTTT
>.|TRBV2|few|TRBJ1-1
CASETGTRTEAFF
TGTGCCAGTGAAACAGGCACGAGGACTGAAGCTTTCTTT
>TRBD1|TRBV10-3|few|TRBJ1-6
CAIPREQGENSPLHF
TGTGCCATCCCCCGGGAGCAGGGGGAAAATTCACCCCTCCACTTT
>.|TRBV16|.|TRBJ2-1
CASSQSAANNEQFF
TGTGCCAGCAGCCAATCCGCCGCAAACAATGAGCAGTTCTTC
>TRBD2|TRBV7-2|few|TRBJ2-4
CASSLEAGGREYF
TGTGCCAGCAGCCTCGAGGCGGGGGGCCGTGAGTACTTC
>TRBD2|TRBV5-1|many|TRBJ2-1
CASSPSGTSGSLSSYNEQFF
TGCGCCAGCAGCCCCTCTGGGACTAGCGGGAGTCTTAGCTCCTACAATGAGCAGTTCTTC
>TRBD1|TRBV20-1|few|TRBJ2-1
CSALDEGARKNEQFF
TGCAGTGCCCTCGACGAGGGGGCGCGCAAGAATGAGCAGTTCTTC
>.|TRBV20-1|.|TRBJ1-4
CSARGYGGSPGKLFF
TGCAGTGCTAGAGGGTATGGGGGGAGCCCCGGTAAACTGTTTTTT
>.|TRBV7-2|.|TRBJ2-1
CASSFDTSSRNEQFF
TGTGCCAGCAGCTTCGATACCTCTAGTCGGAATGAGCAGTTCTTC
>.|TRBV6-1|few|TRBJ2-7
CASSGALGHRNRPSGYEQYF
TGTGCCAGCAGTGGCGCTCTGGGACACCGCAACCGGCCTAGCGGTTACGAGCAGTACTTC
>TRBD1|TRBV29-1|many|TRBJ1-2
CSVEPGQGGYGYTF
TGCAGCGTTGAACCCGGACAGGGAGGCTATGGCTACACCTTC
>.|TRBV4-3|many|TRBJ1-5
CASSQALGQPQHF
TGCGCCAGCAGCCAGGCGTTGGGGCAGCCCCAGCATTTT
>TRBD1|TRBV5-1|many|TRBJ1-1
CASSLEGQSEAFF
TGCGCCAGCAGCTTGGAGGGACAGAGTGAAGCTTTCTTT
>TRBD2|TRBV7-2|.|TRBJ2-3
CASSLTSGRTDTQYF
TGTGCCAGCAGCTTAACTAGCGGGAGGACAGATACGCAGTATTTT
>.|TRBV6-2/TRBV6-3|many|TRBJ2-3
CASSYSLRDTQYF
TGTGCCAGCAGTTATTCCCTGCGGGACACGCAGTATTTT
>TRBD1|TRBV7-2|.|TRBJ2-4
CASSFLSGGENIQYF
TGTGCCAGCAGCTTCCTATCAGGGGGCGAAAACATTCAGTACTTC